This T cell receptor (beta chain) was found in a study of blood T cell repertoires in COVID-19. Data came from immunoSEQ multiplex PCR; TCRdb stores just in-frame clones and leaves some out. The sample carries about 120,000 clones, more than 75% recorded once. The CDR3 spans 18 residues. The V segment lost 2 bases and the J segment 0 bases; nucleotides outside the gene matches: 6. Germline values: CDR1 SNHLY, CDR2 FYNNEI. The rearrangement uses TRBV2 and TRBJ1-5; 11 bases map to TRBD1. This sequence originates from a woman in her forties or fifties with acute or convalescent COVID-19. Material: peripheral blood. CDR3 sequence reads: CASSERDRGVPSNQPQHF. CDR3 sequence (DNA): TGTGCCAGCAGTGAAAGGGACAGGGGGGTACCTAGCAATCAGCCCCAGCATTTT.